These T cell receptor beta chains were read from a single sample in a study of blood T cells in healthy people across ages. TCRdb re-called the 5' RACE reads with MiXCR, one entry per CDR3 protein. The repertoire holds roughly 650,000 distinct CDR3 sequences, with approximately 29% as singletons. Sequencing was carried out using blood. The source of these receptors is an elderly woman in good health. Both conserved end residues are part of each CDR3. D genes are given only for firm matches. The listing skips clone size in some rows; elsewhere it reads once, few, many or a size class.

cdr3_length	d_call	j_call	v_call	clone_size	cdr3_nt	cdr3_aa
14	NA	TRBJ1-5	TRBV6-2/TRBV6-3	NA	TGTGCCAGCAGCCGGCCGGGGTACAATCAGCCCCAGCATTTT	CASSRPGYNQPQHF
15	TRBD2	TRBJ2-2	TRBV7-2	few	TGTGCCAGCAGCTTAGACGGTCTAGCGGGCGGGGAGCTGTTTTTT	CASSLDGLAGGELFF
16	TRBD2	TRBJ2-3	TRBV6-2/TRBV6-3	many	TGTGCCAGCACCCCTCGGACTAGCGTTGGTACAGATACGCAGTATTTT	CASTPRTSVGTDTQYF
15	NA	TRBJ1-2	TRBV5-1	NA	TGCGCCAGCAGCGGGGGACCTAGGGACGGGGATGGCTACACCTTC	CASSGGPRDGDGYTF
12	NA	TRBJ2-5	TRBV5-1	NA	TGCGCCAGCACCGGGGGTTTTGGGACCCAGTACTTC	CASTGGFGTQYF
14	TRBD1	TRBJ1-6	TRBV30	few	TGTGCCTGGAGGGGCGGGACAGATAATTCACCCCTCCACTTT	CAWRGGTDNSPLHF
16	NA	TRBJ1-2	TRBV7-3	many	TGTGCCAGCAGCTTAGACCGGGGCACGGGCCGAGGAGGCTACACCTTC	CASSLDRGTGRGGYTF
13	NA	TRBJ2-5	TRBV20-1	NA	TGCAGTGCTAGCGGACTTCAGCAGGAGACCCAGTACTTC	CSASGLQQETQYF
19	NA	TRBJ2-3	TRBV7-2	NA	TGTGCCAGCAGCGGATTTGGGTCACAGGGTGACCTATCGAGAGATACGCAGTATTTT	CASSGFGSQGDLSRDTQYF
17	TRBD2	TRBJ2-3	TRBV20-1	NA	TGCAGTGCTTCATTGGGCGGGGGGGGCCTAAGCACAGATACGCAGTATTTT	CSASLGGGGLSTDTQYF
16	NA	TRBJ2-2	TRBV6-1	NA	TGTGCCAGCAGTAGCCCGACAGGGAGGTCCTCCGGGGAGCTGTTTTTT	CASSSPTGRSSGELFF
14	NA	TRBJ1-5	TRBV6-6	NA	TGTGCCAGCACCCTCCGCGGTCGCAATCAGCCCCAGCATTTT	CASTLRGRNQPQHF
15	NA	TRBJ1-1	TRBV5-1	NA	TGCGCCAGCAGCTTGGGTTGGCCACTGGGGACTGAAGCTTTCTTT	CASSLGWPLGTEAFF
15	TRBD1	TRBJ1-2	TRBV9	many	TGTGCCAGCAGCGCCGGGACAGGGATCCACTATGGCTACACCTTC	CASSAGTGIHYGYTF
15	NA	TRBJ2-7	TRBV5-1	many	TGCGCCAGCAGCTCCGGAAACTTTACAGGGAACGAGCAGTACTTC	CASSSGNFTGNEQYF
12	NA	TRBJ2-5	TRBV29-1	NA	TGCAGCGTCGAAGCAGCTGGTCAGACCCAGTACTTC	CSVEAAGQTQYF
12	NA	TRBJ2-3	TRBV2	many	TGTGCCAGCAAGAATAGTCCTGGATCGCAGTATTTT	CASKNSPGSQYF